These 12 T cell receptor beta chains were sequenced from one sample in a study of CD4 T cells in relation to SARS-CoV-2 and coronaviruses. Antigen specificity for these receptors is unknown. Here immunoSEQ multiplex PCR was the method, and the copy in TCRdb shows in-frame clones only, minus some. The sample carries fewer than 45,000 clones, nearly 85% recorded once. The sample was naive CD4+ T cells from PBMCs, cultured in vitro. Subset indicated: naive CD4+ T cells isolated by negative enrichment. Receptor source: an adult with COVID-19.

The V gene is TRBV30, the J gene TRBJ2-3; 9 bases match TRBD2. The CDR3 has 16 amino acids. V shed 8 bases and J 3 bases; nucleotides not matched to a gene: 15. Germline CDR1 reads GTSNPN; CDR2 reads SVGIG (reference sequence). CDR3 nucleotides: TGTGCCATAGGAGAGGCTAGCGGGATCGGAACAGATACGCAGTATTTT. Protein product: CAIGEASGIGTDTQYF.

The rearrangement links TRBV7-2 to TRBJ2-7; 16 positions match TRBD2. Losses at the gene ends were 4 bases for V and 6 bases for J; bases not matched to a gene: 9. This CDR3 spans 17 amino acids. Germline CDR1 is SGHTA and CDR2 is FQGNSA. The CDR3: CASSWGGTSGRVGEQYF. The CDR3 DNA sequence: TGTGCCAGCAGCTGGGGGGGGACTAGCGGGAGGGTAGGCGAGCAGTACTTC. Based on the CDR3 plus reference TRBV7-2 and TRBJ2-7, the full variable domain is GAGVSQSPSNKVTEKGKDVELRCDPISGHTALYWYRQSLGQGLEFLIYFQGNSAPDKSGLPSDRFSAERTGGSVSTLTIQRTQQEDSAVYLCASSWGGTSGRVGEQYFGPGTRLTVT.

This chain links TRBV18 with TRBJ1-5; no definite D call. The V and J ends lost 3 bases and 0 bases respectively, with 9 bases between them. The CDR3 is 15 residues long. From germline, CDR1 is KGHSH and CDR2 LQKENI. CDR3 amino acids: CASSPDHYSNQPQHF. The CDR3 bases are TGTGCCAGCTCACCTGACCACTATAGCAATCAGCCCCAGCATTTT.

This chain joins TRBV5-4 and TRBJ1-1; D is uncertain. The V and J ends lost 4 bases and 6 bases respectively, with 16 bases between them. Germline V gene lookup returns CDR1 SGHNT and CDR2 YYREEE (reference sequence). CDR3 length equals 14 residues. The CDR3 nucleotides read TGTGCCAGCAGCCCGAGGTCCGGGTTGGCTGAAGCTTTCTTT. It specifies CASSPRSGLAEAFF.

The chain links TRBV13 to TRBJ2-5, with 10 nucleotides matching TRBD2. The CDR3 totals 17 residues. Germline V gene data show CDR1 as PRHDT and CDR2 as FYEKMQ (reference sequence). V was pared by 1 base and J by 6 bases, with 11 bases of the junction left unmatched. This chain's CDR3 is CASSLASGRAGFQTQYF. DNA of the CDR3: TGTGCCAGCAGCTTAGCGAGCGGGAGGGCCGGGTTCCAGACCCAGTACTTC.

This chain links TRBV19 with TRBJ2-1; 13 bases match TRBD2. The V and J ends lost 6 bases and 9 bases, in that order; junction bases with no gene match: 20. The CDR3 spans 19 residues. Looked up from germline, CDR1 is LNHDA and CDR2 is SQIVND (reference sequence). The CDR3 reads CASSTGTSGNSPPFGEQFF. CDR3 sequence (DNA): TGTGCCAGTAGCACAGGGACTAGCGGGAATTCGCCACCTTTTGGTGAGCAGTTCTTC.

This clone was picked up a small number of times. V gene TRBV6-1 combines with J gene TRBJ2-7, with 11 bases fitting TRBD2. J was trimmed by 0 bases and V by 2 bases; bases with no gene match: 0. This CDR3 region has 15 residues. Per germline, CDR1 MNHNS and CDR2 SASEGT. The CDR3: CASSELAGGSYEQYF. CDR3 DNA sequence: TGTGCCAGCAGTGAACTAGCGGGAGGCTCCTACGAGCAGTACTTC.

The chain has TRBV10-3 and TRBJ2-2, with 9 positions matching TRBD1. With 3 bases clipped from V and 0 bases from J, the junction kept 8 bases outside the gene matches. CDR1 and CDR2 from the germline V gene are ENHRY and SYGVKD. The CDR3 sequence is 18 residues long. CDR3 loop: CAISDRPGQGPNTGELFF. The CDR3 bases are TGTGCCATCAGTGATCGGCCGGGACAGGGCCCGAACACCGGGGAGCTGTTTTTT.

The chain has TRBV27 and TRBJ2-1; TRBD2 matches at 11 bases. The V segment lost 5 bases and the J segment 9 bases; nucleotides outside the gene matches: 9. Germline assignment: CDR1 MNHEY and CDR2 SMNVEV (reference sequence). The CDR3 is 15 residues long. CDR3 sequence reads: CASSPIGTSGSEQFF. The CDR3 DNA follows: TGTGCCAGCAGTCCCATAGGGACTAGCGGCAGTGAGCAGTTCTTC.

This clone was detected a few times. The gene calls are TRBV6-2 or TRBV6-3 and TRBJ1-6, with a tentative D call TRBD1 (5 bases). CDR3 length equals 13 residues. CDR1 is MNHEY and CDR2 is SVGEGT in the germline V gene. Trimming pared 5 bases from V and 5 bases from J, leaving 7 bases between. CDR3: CASSGTDNSPLHF. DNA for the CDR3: TGTGCCAGCAGTGGGACGGATAATTCACCCCTCCACTTT.

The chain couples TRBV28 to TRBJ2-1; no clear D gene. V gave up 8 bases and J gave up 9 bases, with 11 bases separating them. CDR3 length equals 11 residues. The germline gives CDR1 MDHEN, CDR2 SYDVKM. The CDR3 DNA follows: TGTGCCAGCTCACGTCTTGGTGAGCAGTTCTTC. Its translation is CASSRLGEQFF. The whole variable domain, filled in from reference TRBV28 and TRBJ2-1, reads DVKVTQSSRYLVKRTGEKVFLECVQDMDHENMFWYRQDPGLGLRLIYFSYDVKMKEKGDIPEGYSVSREKKERFSLILESASTNQTSMYLCASSRLGEQFFGPGTRLTVL.

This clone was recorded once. The CDR3 region is CASSQRDSYTEAFF. CDR3 coding DNA: TGTGCCAGCAGCCAACGGGACAGCTACACTGAAGCTTTCTTT. This sequence joins TRBV11-2 and TRBJ1-1, with 7 nucleotides matching TRBD1. There are 14 residues in the CDR3. Germline V gene data show CDR1 as SGHAT and CDR2 as FQNNGV. V trimming: 5 bases; J trimming: 3 bases; junction bases outside the gene matches: 6.